These 21 T cell receptor beta chains originate from one sample sequenced in a study of blood T cell repertoires in COVID-19. Here immunoSEQ multiplex PCR was the method, and the copy in TCRdb shows in-frame clones only, minus some. The sample lists 140,000 or so clones, more than 75% occurring once. The sequencing sample was made of PBMCs or T cells enriched from blood (not recorded which). The receptor source for this set is a man in his sixties who had recovered from COVID-19.

The V call is TRBV21-1, the J call TRBJ2-3; the D call of TRBD2 is as the table states it, not checked on the DNA. TRBV21-1 corresponds to a pseudogene. The CDR3 runs to 14 residues. The chain's CDR3 is CARTEGLETDTQYF. CDR3 in DNA: TGTGCCCGAACGGAGGGCCTCGAGACAGATACGCAGTATTTT.

This clone was counted a few times. The chain links TRBV5-1 to TRBJ2-7; a weak D match, TRBD1 (6 bases). Germline V gives CDR1 SGHRS, CDR2 YFSETQ. The CDR3 runs 13 residues. V dropped 4 bases and J dropped 4 bases, with 12 bases sitting between them. In DNA, the CDR3 is TGCGCCAGCAGCGCGACGGACAGTTACGAGCAGTACTTC. Translation: CASSATDSYEQYF.

The chain combines TRBV10-3 with TRBJ2-1; D perhaps matches TRBD1 (6 bases). Germline CDR1 ENHRY, CDR2 SYGVKD. This CDR3 has 11 residues. V was cut by 10 bases and J by 8 bases, with 12 bases left in between. CDR3 region: CATQGTDEQFF. DNA for the CDR3: TGTGCCACCCAGGGGACGGATGAGCAGTTCTTC.

This chain connects TRBV19 to TRBJ2-2; D is ambiguous. CDR3 length equals 12 residues. The germline CDR1 and CDR2 sequences are LNHDA and SQIVND (reference sequence). Trimming cost V 3 bases and J 8 bases, with 7 bases left between them. The CDR3 DNA is TGTGCCAGTAGTATCTACGTGGGGGAGCTGTTTTTT. Encoded protein: CASSIYVGELFF.

This chain links TRBV11-2 with TRBJ2-7; 10 nucleotides line up with TRBD2. This CDR3 comprises 18 residues. Unmatched junction bases numbered 14, after V lost 4 bases and J lost 2 bases. Germline-derived CDR1 and CDR2 are SGHAT and FQNNGV. CDR3 nucleotide sequence: TGTGCCAGCAGCTCCCGGACAGAAAGGAGCGGGAGGGCCTACGAGCAGTACTTC. It yields the protein CASSSRTERSGRAYEQYF.

V gene TRBV15 combines with J gene TRBJ1-2; the D is unclear. Looked up from germline, CDR1 is LNHNV and CDR2 is YYDKDF (reference sequence). CDR3 length: 14 amino acids. V was cut by 1 base and J by 7 bases, with 13 bases left in between. DNA for the CDR3: TGTGCCACCAGCAGAGCGGCCCTACAGAGTGGCTACACCTTC. Amino acid sequence: CATSRAALQSGYTF.

The V call is TRBV5-8, the J call TRBJ1-6; D is perhaps TRBD1 (5 bases). The CDR3 spans 13 residues. Trimming took off 3 bases at V and 4 bases at J, with 5 bases between the two ends. Germline values: CDR1 SGHTS, CDR2 YDEGEE. CDR3 loop: CASSSGYNSPLHF. CDR3 DNA: TGTGCCAGCAGCTCAGGGTATAATTCACCCCTCCACTTT.

CDR3 residues: CAWSPLYEQYF. CDR3 DNA: TGTGCCTGGAGTCCTCTCTACGAGCAGTACTTC. V usage is TRBV30 and J usage is TRBJ2-7; D unclear. V was cut by 2 bases and J by 3 bases, with 5 bases left in between. Germline lookup yields CDR1 GTSNPN and CDR2 SVGIG (reference sequence). The CDR3 extends over 11 amino acids.

This clone was observed a few times. The genes are TRBV19 and TRBJ1-5; 8 positions match TRBD1. The CDR3 extends over 15 amino acids. Germline loops: CDR1 LNHDA, CDR2 SQIVND (reference sequence). The V segment lost 3 bases and the J segment 6 bases; nucleotides outside the gene matches: 7. Here the CDR3 reads CASSIYSQGAQPQHF. The CDR3 DNA sequence: TGTGCCAGTAGTATCTATTCCCAGGGGGCTCAGCCCCAGCATTTT.

This rearrangement joins TRBV29-1 to TRBJ2-7; D remains ambiguous. The V gene lost 4 bases and the J gene lost 3 bases, with 7 bases spanning the gap. The CDR3 is 11 amino acids. Germline CDR1 is SQVTM and CDR2 is ANQGSEA. The CDR3 protein is CSVGQNYEQYF. The CDR3 DNA is TGCAGCGTTGGGCAGAACTACGAGCAGTACTTC.

The chain recombines TRBV10-2 with TRBJ2-1; 8 nucleotides match TRBD2. Germline CDR1 is WSHSY and CDR2 is SAAADI. The CDR3 loop spans 15 amino acids. V lost 3 bases to trimming and J lost 4 bases; unmatched junction nucleotides: 5. The CDR3: CASSDRGGVYNEQFF. As DNA, the CDR3 is TGCGCCAGCAGTGATCGGGGGGGGGTGTACAATGAGCAGTTCTTC.

The chain couples TRBV6-5 to TRBJ2-7; 7 bases fit TRBD1. The CDR3 sequence is 15 residues long. J lost 3 bases, V lost 6 bases, and 11 bases had no gene match. CDR1 MNHEY and CDR2 SVGAGI come from the germline V gene. The CDR3, as DNA: TGTGCCAGCAGCCCGCCGGGACAGTACTTCTACGAGCAGTACTTC. Translating it yields CASSPPGQYFYEQYF.

The V call is TRBV3-1 (or the pseudogene TRBV3-2), the J call TRBJ1-4; 8 bases match TRBD1. Germline V gene lookup returns CDR1 LGHDT and CDR2 YNNKEL (reference sequence). Trimming took 8 bases from V and 4 from J; bases not matched to a gene: 9. This CDR3 is built from 15 residues. Here the CDR3 reads CASSDREEVNEKLFF. The DNA of the CDR3 is TGTGCCAGCTCGGACAGGGAGGAAGTTAATGAAAAACTGTTTTTT.

V is TRBV9 and J is TRBJ1-1, with D possibly being TRBD1 (5 bases). The ends were cut back, 0 bases at V and 7 bases at J, with 16 bases in the middle. The CDR3 consists of 15 residues. Germline V gene sequence: CDR1 SGDLS, CDR2 YYNGEE. In nucleotides, the CDR3 is TGTGCCAGCAGCGTAGGCCCCGGGGGTCGAAATGAAGCTTTCTTT. Its protein is CASSVGPGGRNEAFF.

This chain joins TRBV5-1 and TRBJ2-6, with D perhaps matching TRBD1 (5 bases). In germline, CDR1 is SGHRS, CDR2 YFSETQ. V shed 8 bases and J shed 0 bases, with 9 bases lying between them. The CDR3 runs 14 residues. The CDR3 loop is CASSDSSGANVLTF. The CDR3 nucleotides are TGCGCCAGTAGTGACAGCTCTGGGGCCAACGTCCTGACTTTC.

This clone appeared once. V gene TRBV11-3 combines with J gene TRBJ2-3; tentative D call: TRBD2 (5 bases). V shed 3 bases and J shed 6 bases, with 19 bases lying between them. CDR1 is SGHNT, CDR2 YENEEA, per germline. This CDR3 is built from 16 residues. The CDR3 sequence is CASSLRPQGGWDTQYF. The CDR3 DNA sequence: TGTGCCAGCAGCTTGAGGCCCCAAGGAGGATGGGATACGCAGTATTTT.

Written as DNA, the CDR3 is TGTGCCAGCTCACCACTACAGGGGACTAGCACAGATACGCAGTATTTT. It is translated as CASSPLQGTSTDTQYF. The V gene is TRBV18, the J gene TRBJ2-3; tentatively, D is TRBD1 (7 bases). There are 16 residues in the CDR3. Germline lookup yields CDR1 KGHSH and CDR2 LQKENI. Trimming took off 1 base at V and 0 bases at J, with 11 bases between the two ends.

The chain recombines TRBV28 with TRBJ1-6; D is possibly TRBD1 (5 bases). V gave up 5 bases and J gave up 3 bases, with 14 bases separating them. CDR1 and CDR2 (germline): MDHEN, SYDVKM. The CDR3 runs to 16 residues. The CDR3 sequence is CASSQGDSGYNSPLHF. In DNA form, the CDR3 reads TGTGCCAGCAGTCAAGGGGATAGTGGCTATAATTCACCCCTCCACTTT.

This clone was seen once. The V call is TRBV10-3, the J call TRBJ1-5; 9 nucleotides match TRBD1. V was clipped by 0 bases and J by 5 bases; unmatched bases: 8. The CDR3 runs to 17 residues. Germline CDR1 and CDR2: ENHRY and SYGVKD. CDR3 in amino acids: CAISESKTGGNDQPQHF. The DNA of the CDR3 is TGTGCCATCAGTGAGTCGAAGACAGGGGGAAATGATCAGCCCCAGCATTTT.

The chain employs TRBV5-5 and TRBJ2-2; tentative D call: TRBD2 (6 bases). The V end lost 4 bases, the J end lost 2 bases, and 9 bases lay between the germline ends. The CDR3 is 14 amino acids. Per germline, CDR1 SGHKS and CDR2 YYEKEE (reference sequence). The CDR3 loop reads CASSPGLNTGELFF. The CDR3 DNA sequence: TGTGCCAGCAGCCCGGGACTTAACACCGGGGAGCTGTTTTTT.

This clone was seen a single time. The chain employs TRBV27 and TRBJ1-6, with D hard to call. The germline gives CDR1 MNHEY, CDR2 SMNVEV (reference sequence). The CDR3 has 17 residues. Deletions cut 6 bases from V and 0 bases from J, with 15 bases between. CDR3 region: CASRVIGGSSYNSPLHF. CDR3 DNA: TGTGCCAGCAGAGTAATAGGAGGGAGCTCCTATAATTCACCCCTCCACTTT.